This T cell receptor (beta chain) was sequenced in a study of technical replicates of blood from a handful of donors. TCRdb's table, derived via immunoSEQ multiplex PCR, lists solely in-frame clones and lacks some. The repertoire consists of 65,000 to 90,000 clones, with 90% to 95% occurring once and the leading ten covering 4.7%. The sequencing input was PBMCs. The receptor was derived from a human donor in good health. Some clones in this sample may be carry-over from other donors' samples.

DNA of the CDR3: TGTGCCAGCAGTTACTCGGCAGGGGGTTTCTCCTACGAGCAGTACTTC. Protein product: CASSYSAGGFSYEQYF. The chain uses TRBV6-5 and TRBJ2-7, with 7 bases that match TRBD1. J gave up 0 bases and V 0 bases, and 5 bases lay outside the gene matches. Germline lookup yields CDR1 MNHEY and CDR2 SVGAGI. The CDR3 consists of 16 residues.